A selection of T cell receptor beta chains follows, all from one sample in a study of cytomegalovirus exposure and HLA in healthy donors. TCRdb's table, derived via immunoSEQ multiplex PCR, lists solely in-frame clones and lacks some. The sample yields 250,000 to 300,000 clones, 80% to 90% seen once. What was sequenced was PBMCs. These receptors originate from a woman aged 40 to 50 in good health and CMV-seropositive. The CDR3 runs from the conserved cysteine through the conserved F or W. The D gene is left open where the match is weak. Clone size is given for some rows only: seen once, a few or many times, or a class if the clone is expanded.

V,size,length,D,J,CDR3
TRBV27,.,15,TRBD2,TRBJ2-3,CASSSSGMLTDTQYF
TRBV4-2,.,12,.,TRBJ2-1,CASSQGGNEQFF
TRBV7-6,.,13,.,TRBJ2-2,CASSSTGTGELFF
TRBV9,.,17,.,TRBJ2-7,CASSVGSGITTSYEQYF
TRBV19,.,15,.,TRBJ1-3,CASSIGGPTGNTIYF
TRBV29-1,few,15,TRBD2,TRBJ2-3,CSVEGLAGSTDTQYF
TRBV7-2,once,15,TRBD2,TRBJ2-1,CASSLAGGPFNEQFF
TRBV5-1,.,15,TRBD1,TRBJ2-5,CASSTQGAGRETQYF
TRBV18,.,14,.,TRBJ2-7,CASSHNRDSYEQYF
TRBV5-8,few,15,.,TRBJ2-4,CASSLVIGAKNIQYF
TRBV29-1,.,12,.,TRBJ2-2,CSVVGGSGELFF
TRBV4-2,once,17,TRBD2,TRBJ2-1,CASRPGVAGWSYNEQFF
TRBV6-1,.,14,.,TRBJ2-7,CASSDPGGWDEQYF
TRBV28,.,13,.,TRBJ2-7,CASSLAIRDEQYF
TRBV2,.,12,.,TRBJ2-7,CASWAGSYEQYF
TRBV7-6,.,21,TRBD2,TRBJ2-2,CASTSRLAGGPTGSGTGELFF
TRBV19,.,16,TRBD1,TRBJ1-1,CASRSGTGGVNTEAFF
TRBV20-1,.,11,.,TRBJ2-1,CSARQVYEQFF
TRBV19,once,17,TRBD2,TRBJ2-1,CASTSRTSAPGVNEQFF
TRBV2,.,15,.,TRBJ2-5,CASSEPAGPQETQYF
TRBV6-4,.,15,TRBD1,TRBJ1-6,CASSVVTGNNSPLHF
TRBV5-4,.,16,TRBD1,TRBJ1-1,CASSLVGSGGDTEAFF
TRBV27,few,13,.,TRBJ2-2,CASSRSGPGELFF
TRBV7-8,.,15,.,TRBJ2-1,CASSPRSSPYNEQFF
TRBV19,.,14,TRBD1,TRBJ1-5,CASSRQGYNQPQHF
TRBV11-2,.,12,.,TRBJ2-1,CASSAREYEQFF
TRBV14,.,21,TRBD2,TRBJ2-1,CASSQYRGVTTSGRAFNEQFF
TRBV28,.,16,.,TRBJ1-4,CASNSGVLATNEKLFF
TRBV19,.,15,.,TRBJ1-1,CASSIEAQPNTEAFF
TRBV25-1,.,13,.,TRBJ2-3,CASRRLSTDTQYF
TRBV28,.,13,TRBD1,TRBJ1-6,CASSLQGASPLHF
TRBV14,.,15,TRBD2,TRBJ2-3,CASSFSGSRTDTQYF
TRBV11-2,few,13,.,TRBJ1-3,CASSSGLRNTIYF
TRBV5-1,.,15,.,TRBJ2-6,CASSSSFSGANVLTF
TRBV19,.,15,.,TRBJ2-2,CASSTRGNGAGELFF
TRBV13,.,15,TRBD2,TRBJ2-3,CASSYSLAGTDTQYF
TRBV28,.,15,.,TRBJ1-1,CASSFGGEGNTEAFF
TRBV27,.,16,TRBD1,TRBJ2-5,CASSPWTGLGQETQYF
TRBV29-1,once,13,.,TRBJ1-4,CSVGWGGDEKLFF
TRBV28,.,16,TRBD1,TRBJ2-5,CASNPQDREDQETQYF
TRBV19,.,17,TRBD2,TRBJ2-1,CASSIIGRVNAGNEQFF
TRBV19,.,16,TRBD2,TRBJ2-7,CASTLSGTSGLYEQYF
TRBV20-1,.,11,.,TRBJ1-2,CSAEDIYGYTF
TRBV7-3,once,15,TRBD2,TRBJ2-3,CASSLGTSGTDTQYF
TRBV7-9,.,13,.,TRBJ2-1,CASSLAGLGEQFF
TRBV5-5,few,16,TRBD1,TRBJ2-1,CASRGPLGTGGNEQFF
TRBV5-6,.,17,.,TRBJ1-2,CASSFGLGAAADYGYTF
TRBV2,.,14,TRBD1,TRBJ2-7,CASSRGRQGNPQYF
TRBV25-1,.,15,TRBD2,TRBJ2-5,CASSAGSGLQETQYF
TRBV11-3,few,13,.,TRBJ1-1,CASSEQAYTEAFF
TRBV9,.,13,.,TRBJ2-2,CASSFQGTGELFF
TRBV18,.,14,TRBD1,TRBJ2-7,CASTDRGNSYEQYF
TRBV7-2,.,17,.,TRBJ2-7,CASSFGGDWAGTDEQYF
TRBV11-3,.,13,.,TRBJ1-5,CASRPTENQPQHF
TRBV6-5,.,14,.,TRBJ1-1,CASSYERGGTEAFF
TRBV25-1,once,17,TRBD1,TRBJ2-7,CASSEYERAGGTYEQYF
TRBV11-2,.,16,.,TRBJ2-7,CASSLGGQTSAYEQYF
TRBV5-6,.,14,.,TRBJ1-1,CASSFPGPNTEAFF
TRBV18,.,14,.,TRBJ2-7,CASQQGNPSNEQYF
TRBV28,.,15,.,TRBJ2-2,CASYPGGLNTGELFF